This TCR beta chain was obtained from a study of human T cells and chemical hapten exposure. MiXCR, applied by TCRdb to the RACE reads, yields one record per CDR3 protein. The sample holds 350,000 to 450,000 distinct CDR3 sequences; more than 4.5% are singletons and the top ten take 2.5% to 3%. The CDR3 loop spans 15 amino acids. Germline V gene data show CDR1 as SGDLS and CDR2 as YYNGEE. V was trimmed by 3 bases and J by 0 bases, leaving 10 bases between them. Broader study findings: Significantly more large CDR3 similarity clusters arose among expanded TCRs than among controls.

Described time point: pre-sensitization, week 0. Regarding treatment: therapeutic diphenylcyclopropenone sensitization with weekly scalp DPC. The sample holds a few counts of this clonotype. Its antigen is not known. Sequencing was performed on whole blood, taken in connection with sensitization to the hapten diphenylcyclopropenone (DPC). This sequence originates from a woman aged 50 to 65 with alopecia areata. Some clones in this sample may be carry-over from other donors' samples. The genes are TRBV9 and TRBJ1-3, with D possibly matching TRBD1 (5 bases). In DNA, the CDR3 is TGTGCCAGCAGCGGGGACGGTTACTCTGGAAACACCATATATTTT. Encoded protein: CASSGDGYSGNTIYF.